A selection of T cell receptor beta chains follows, all from one sample in a study of control samples from healthy donors and cancer patients. Sequencing was performed with immunoSEQ multiplex PCR; in TCRdb, only in-frame clones are kept and a portion is missing. The table records around 67,000 clones, about 92% of them present only once. Sequenced sample: PBMCs. The receptors were sampled from a man aged 55 to 70 with colorectal cancer. CDR3s include the opening cysteine and the closing phenylalanine or tryptophan. Fields, in order: clone size, V gene, D gene, J gene, CDR3 protein, CDR3 DNA. The D gene is left open where the match is weak. Clone size appears in some rows only: once, few, many, or a class for an expanded clone.

NA	TRBV7-9	NA	TRBJ1-2	CASSLVAGMGGYTF	TGTGCCAGCAGCTTAGTGGCAGGGATGGGTGGCTACACCTTC
NA	TRBV19	NA	TRBJ1-5	CACLEGSYSNQPQHF	TGTGCCTGCCTGGAGGGCAGCTATAGCAATCAGCCCCAGCATTTT
NA	TRBV30	NA	TRBJ1-2	CAWEGTTQNYGYTF	TGTGCCTGGGAAGGGACAACCCAGAACTATGGCTACACCTTC
NA	TRBV7-3	NA	TRBJ2-6	CASSLVGPLSGANVLTF	TGTGCCAGCAGCTTAGTAGGACCCCTCTCTGGGGCCAACGTCCTGACTTTC
NA	TRBV5-5	TRBD1	TRBJ1-1	CASSFRTGGPEAFF	TGTGCCAGCAGCTTCAGGACAGGGGGCCCTGAAGCTTTCTTT
NA	TRBV2	NA	TRBJ2-2	CASTGFYTGELFF	TGTGCCAGTACAGGGTTTTACACCGGGGAGCTGTTTTTT
NA	TRBV7-9	NA	TRBJ1-2	CASSPPGPKGGYTF	TGTGCCAGCAGCCCCCCGGGACCTAAGGGAGGCTACACCTTC
NA	TRBV6-4	NA	TRBJ2-2	CASSDRGADGELFF	TGTGCCAGCAGTGACAGGGGCGCGGACGGGGAGCTGTTTTTT
NA	TRBV19	TRBD1	TRBJ2-7	CASSDRAGPYEQYF	TGTGCCAGTAGCGACAGGGCGGGCCCCTACGAGCAGTACTTC
NA	TRBV7-8	NA	TRBJ1-1	CASSLERQAGTEAFF	TGTGCCAGCAGCTTAGAAAGGCAGGCTGGGACTGAAGCTTTCTTT
NA	TRBV30	NA	TRBJ1-6	CAWSRRGYNSPLHF	TGTGCCTGGAGTCGTCGGGGTTATAATTCACCCCTCCACTTT
once	TRBV6-2/TRBV6-3	NA	TRBJ2-1	CASSYRLGGESSYNEQFF	TGTGCCAGCAGTTACAGGTTAGGGGGGGAAAGCTCCTACAATGAGCAGTTCTTC
NA	TRBV5-1	NA	TRBJ1-2	CASSLDQRGYTF	TGCGCCAGCAGCTTGGACCAGCGGGGCTACACCTTC
once	TRBV2	NA	TRBJ1-2	CASSEAQGRNGYTF	TGTGCCAGCAGTGAGGCACAGGGTCGGAATGGCTACACCTTC
NA	TRBV4-3	NA	TRBJ2-1	CASSSPGRNEQFF	TGCGCCAGCAGCTCACCCGGTCGAAATGAGCAGTTCTTC
NA	TRBV4-1	NA	TRBJ1-2	CASSQVGGGGSYGYTF	TGCGCCAGCAGCCAAGTAGGTGGTGGAGGGAGCTATGGCTACACCTTC
few	TRBV27	NA	TRBJ1-1	CASSLKGTSTEAFF	TGTGCCAGCAGCTTGAAGGGGACCTCCACTGAAGCTTTCTTT
NA	TRBV11-2	NA	TRBJ1-1	CASSLDRAAEAFF	TGTGCCAGCAGCTTAGACAGGGCAGCTGAAGCTTTCTTT
NA	TRBV4-1	NA	TRBJ2-7	CASRLRDTHYEQYF	TGCGCCAGCAGACTTAGGGACACCCACTACGAGCAGTACTTC
NA	TRBV4-2	NA	TRBJ2-3	CASSPREGGTDTQYF	TGTGCCAGCAGTCCCCGGGAAGGGGGCACAGATACGCAGTATTTT
NA	TRBV19	TRBD1	TRBJ1-1	CASSTPTGEAFF	TGTGCCAGTAGTACACCGACAGGGGAAGCTTTCTTT
NA	TRBV2	NA	TRBJ1-1	CASSEYRANTEAFF	TGTGCCAGCAGTGAATACAGGGCGAACACTGAAGCTTTCTTT
NA	TRBV4-1	NA	TRBJ2-3	CASSQVGADTDTQYF	TGCGCCAGCAGCCAAGTCGGGGCAGACACAGATACGCAGTATTTT
NA	TRBV19	NA	TRBJ1-2	CASSRTTGKANYGYTF	TGTGCCAGTAGTAGGACGACGGGGAAGGCTAACTATGGCTACACCTTC
NA	TRBV4-1	NA	TRBJ2-7	CASSRGVGLASDEQYF	TGCGCCAGCAGCAGGGGGGTGGGGCTAGCTTCCGACGAGCAGTACTTC
NA	TRBV18	NA	TRBJ1-5	CASSPFGDEQPQHF	TGTGCCAGCTCACCATTTGGGGACGAACAGCCCCAGCATTTT
NA	TRBV11-3	TRBD1	TRBJ2-6	CASRRTGVGGVLTF	TGTGCCAGCAGACGGACAGGAGTAGGCGGCGTCCTGACTTTC
NA	TRBV28	NA	TRBJ2-7	CASRPTNSYEQYF	TGTGCCAGCCGACCGACGAACTCCTACGAGCAGTACTTC
NA	TRBV2	TRBD1	TRBJ1-5	CASTVRQGTNQPQHF	TGTGCCAGCACCGTAAGACAGGGGACAAATCAGCCCCAGCATTTT
NA	TRBV6-5	NA	TRBJ1-1	CASSYSRGGKNTEAFF	TGTGCCAGCAGTTACTCTAGAGGGGGAAAGAACACTGAAGCTTTCTTT
NA	TRBV2	TRBD2	TRBJ2-3	CASTRGTSGGTDTQYF	TGTGCCAGCACCCGGGGGACTAGCGGGGGCACAGATACGCAGTATTTT
NA	TRBV15	NA	TRBJ1-4	CATSRAEGGPTNEKLFF	TGTGCCACCAGCAGAGCCGAGGGGGGCCCAACTAATGAAAAACTGTTTTTT
NA	TRBV5-1	TRBD1	TRBJ1-3	CASSRMGTDSGNTIYF	TGCGCCAGCAGCCGAATGGGGACAGACTCTGGAAACACCATATATTTT
NA	TRBV7-2	TRBD2	TRBJ2-7	CASSSAGAAGGYEQYF	TGTGCCAGCAGCTCGGCCGGGGCCGCGGGGGGTTACGAGCAGTACTTC
NA	TRBV5-4	TRBD1	TRBJ2-7	CASSRGQGVYEQYF	TGTGCCAGCAGCCGGGGACAGGGGGTGTACGAGCAGTACTTC
NA	TRBV4-1	TRBD1	TRBJ1-5	CASSHPGTGGQPQHF	TGCGCCAGCAGCCACCCCGGGACAGGGGGTCAGCCCCAGCATTTT
NA	TRBV2	NA	TRBJ1-4	CASKKVEEKLFF	TGTGCCAGCAAGAAGGTTGAAGAAAAACTGTTTTTT
NA	TRBV3-1/TRBV3-2	TRBD2	TRBJ2-3	CASSPLSGGADTQYF	TGTGCCAGCAGTCCCCTTAGCGGGGGGGCAGATACGCAGTATTTT
NA	TRBV6-2/TRBV6-3	NA	TRBJ1-5	CASSPDSRNQPQHF	TGTGCCAGCAGCCCGGACAGTCGCAACCAGCCCCAGCATTTT
NA	TRBV19	NA	TRBJ2-7	CASSTTFGSYEQYF	TGTGCCAGTAGTACAACATTCGGCTCCTACGAGCAGTACTTC
NA	TRBV7-8	TRBD2	TRBJ2-1	CASSLVFRGGPDEQFF	TGTGCCAGCAGCTTAGTTTTCCGGGGGGGCCCGGATGAGCAGTTCTTC
NA	TRBV6-1	NA	TRBJ2-6	CASSDTGSGANVLTF	TGTGCCAGCAGTGACACAGGGTCTGGGGCCAACGTCCTGACTTTC
NA	TRBV6-1	NA	TRBJ2-7	CASSERVLTYEQYF	TGTGCCAGCAGTGAGCGGGTCCTTACCTACGAGCAGTACTTC
NA	TRBV2	NA	TRBJ1-2	CASSAPGTQANYGYTF	TGTGCCAGCAGCGCGCCCGGGACGCAAGCTAACTATGGCTACACCTTC
NA	TRBV5-5	NA	TRBJ2-1	CASSPEGLNEQFF	TGTGCCAGCAGCCCCGAGGGGTTGAATGAGCAGTTCTTC
NA	TRBV30	NA	TRBJ1-3	CAWSTGGNTIYF	TGTGCCTGGTCTACGGGGGGAAACACCATATATTTT
NA	TRBV27	TRBD1	TRBJ1-5	CASRGQGSNQPQHF	TGTGCCAGCCGCGGACAGGGTAGCAATCAGCCCCAGCATTTT
NA	TRBV24-1	TRBD1	TRBJ2-7	CATSDPRQGPTYEQYF	TGTGCCACCAGTGACCCCCGACAGGGACCAACCTACGAGCAGTACTTC
few	TRBV3-1/TRBV3-2	NA	TRBJ2-3	CASSQARLMNRDTQYF	TGTGCCAGCAGCCAAGCGCGTCTGATGAATAGAGATACGCAGTATTTT
NA	TRBV3-1/TRBV3-2	TRBD2	TRBJ2-5	CASRLLAGGFETQYF	TGTGCCAGCAGGCTTCTAGCGGGGGGGTTTGAGACCCAGTACTTC
NA	TRBV7-8	NA	TRBJ2-2	CASSLDWLALTGELFF	TGTGCCAGCAGCTTAGATTGGCTAGCCCTCACCGGGGAGCTGTTTTTT
NA	TRBV6-6	NA	TRBJ1-5	CASSSRGSQPQHF	TGTGCCAGCAGTTCCCGGGGCAGTCAGCCCCAGCATTTT
NA	TRBV3-1/TRBV3-2	NA	TRBJ1-5	CASSLSLGEQPQHF	TGTGCCAGCAGCCTATCGCTGGGGGAACAGCCCCAGCATTTT
NA	TRBV5-1	TRBD2	TRBJ2-1	CASSRSGGVYNEQFF	TGCGCCAGCAGCCGGAGCGGGGGGGTATACAATGAGCAGTTCTTC
NA	TRBV6-2/TRBV6-3	NA	TRBJ1-5	CASSFPSAGQPQHF	TGTGCCAGCAGTTTTCCTAGTGCGGGTCAGCCCCAGCATTTT
NA	TRBV7-5	NA	TRBJ2-3	CVRSLGAGPTDTQYF	TGTGTCAGAAGCTTGGGGGCAGGTCCCACGGATACGCAGTATTTT
NA	TRBV7-2	NA	TRBJ1-1	CASSLDDRKAFF	TGTGCCAGCAGCTTAGACGACAGAAAAGCTTTCTTT
once	TRBV6-2/TRBV6-3	NA	TRBJ1-1	CASSYGRTEAFF	TGTGCCAGCAGTTACGGGCGGACTGAAGCTTTCTTT